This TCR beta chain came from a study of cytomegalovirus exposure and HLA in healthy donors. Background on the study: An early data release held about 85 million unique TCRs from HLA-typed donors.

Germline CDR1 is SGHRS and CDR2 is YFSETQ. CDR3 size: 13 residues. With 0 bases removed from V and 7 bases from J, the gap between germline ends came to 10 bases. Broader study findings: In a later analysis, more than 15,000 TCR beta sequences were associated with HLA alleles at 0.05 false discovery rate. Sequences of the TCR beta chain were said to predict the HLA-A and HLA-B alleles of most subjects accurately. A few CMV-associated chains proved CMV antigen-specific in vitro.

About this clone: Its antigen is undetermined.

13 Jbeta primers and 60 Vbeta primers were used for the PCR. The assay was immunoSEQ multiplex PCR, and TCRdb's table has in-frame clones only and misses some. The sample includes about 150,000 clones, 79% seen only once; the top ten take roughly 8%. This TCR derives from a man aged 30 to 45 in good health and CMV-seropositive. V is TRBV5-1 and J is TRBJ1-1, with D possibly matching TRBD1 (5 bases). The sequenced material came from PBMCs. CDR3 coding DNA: TGCGCCAGCAGCTTGGCTACGACAGATGAAGCTTTCTTT. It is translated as CASSLATTDEAFF.